The present T cell receptor (beta chain) was sequenced within a study of blood T cell repertoires in COVID-19. About the research overall: Researchers got acute and convalescent COVID-19 samples from the United States, Italy and Spain. PBMCs, B-cell-depleted T cells, or T cells provided the cDNA or gDNA that made up the material.

The study drew participants aged roughly 18 to 95 years from 20 to 30 US areas. Trimming took off 3 bases at V and 3 bases at J, with 24 bases between the two ends. The CDR3 sequence is 19 residues long. Germline lookup yields CDR1 LNHDA and CDR2 SQIVND (reference sequence). How the authors handled the data: Estimates of nucleated cell counts were drawn from the amplification of reference gene primers. Here immunoSEQ multiplex PCR was the method, and the copy in TCRdb shows in-frame clones only, minus some. Clone size and the V and J calls come from that table; the DNA yielded D and trimming. The sample records about 320,000 clones, roughly 90% being singletons.

The material sequenced was PBMCs or T cells enriched from blood (not recorded which). This clonotype was obtained from a woman younger than 35 who had recovered from COVID-19. The chain links TRBV19 to TRBJ2-1; D is perhaps TRBD1 (6 bases). The chain's CDR3 is CASSILGGPLDLYYNEQFF. CDR3 bases: TGTGCCAGTAGTATCTTAGGGGGACCCCTCGATCTTTACTACAATGAGCAGTTCTTC.